This is a list of T cell receptor beta chains from one sample in a study of shared clonotypes between healthy human individuals. The assay was immunoSEQ multiplex PCR, and TCRdb's table has in-frame clones only and misses some. This sample has hundreds of thousands of clones, with around 90% found just once. Sequenced: naive CD8+ T cells sorted from blood. Receptors originate from a man aged 25-45 years in good health. Each CDR3 is given with its conserved first and last residue. A D gene is named only where the DNA matches it firmly. Rows may omit the clone size; those that give it use once, few, many or a size class.

v_call: TRBV2; d_call: -; clone_size: -; j_call: TRBJ2-1; cdr3_nt: TGTGCCAGCAGCGCCCTAAGAAATGAGCAGTTCTTC; cdr3_aa: CASSALRNEQFF
v_call: TRBV5-1; d_call: TRBD1; clone_size: -; j_call: TRBJ1-4; cdr3_nt: TGCGCCACCCCATCCCAGGGGGCACCCCTCATTAATGAAAAACTGTTTTTT; cdr3_aa: CATPSQGAPLINEKLFF
v_call: TRBV7-6; d_call: TRBD2; clone_size: once; j_call: TRBJ2-4; cdr3_nt: TGTGCCAGCAGCCCTGTAGCGGGGCGGGGAAACATTCAGTACTTC; cdr3_aa: CASSPVAGRGNIQYF
v_call: TRBV12-5; d_call: TRBD2; clone_size: -; j_call: TRBJ2-3; cdr3_nt: TGTGCTAGTGGTTTGGACCAAATGGGACTAGCGCTATATACGCAGTATTTT; cdr3_aa: CASGLDQMGLALYTQYF
v_call: TRBV9; d_call: -; clone_size: -; j_call: TRBJ1-2; cdr3_nt: TGTGCCAGCAGCACCCACGCGGGGTCCGACTTCTATGGCTACACCTTC; cdr3_aa: CASSTHAGSDFYGYTF
v_call: TRBV29-1; d_call: -; clone_size: once; j_call: TRBJ2-7; cdr3_nt: TGCAGCGTTGTGGTCAGATACTACGAGCAGTACTTC; cdr3_aa: CSVVVRYYEQYF
v_call: TRBV7-9; d_call: -; clone_size: -; j_call: TRBJ2-7; cdr3_nt: TGTGCCAGCAGCCCGGGACGGAACCTTTACGAGCAGTACTTC; cdr3_aa: CASSPGRNLYEQYF
v_call: TRBV11-2; d_call: -; clone_size: -; j_call: TRBJ2-1; cdr3_nt: TGTGCCAGCAGCCATAATGAGCAGTTCTTC; cdr3_aa: CASSHNEQFF
v_call: TRBV2; d_call: -; clone_size: few; j_call: TRBJ2-2; cdr3_nt: TGTGCCAGCACGTGGGAAAACACCGGGGAGCTGTTTTTT; cdr3_aa: CASTWENTGELFF
v_call: TRBV28; d_call: TRBD2; clone_size: -; j_call: TRBJ2-3; cdr3_nt: TGTGCCAGCAGTAGCACTCCGGGACTAGCGGGAGGGCCGGCTGGGACAGATACGCAGTATTTT; cdr3_aa: CASSSTPGLAGGPAGTDTQYF
v_call: TRBV28; d_call: -; clone_size: -; j_call: TRBJ1-1; cdr3_nt: TGTGCCAGCAACACTGAAGCTTTCTTT; cdr3_aa: CASNTEAFF
v_call: TRBV5-4; d_call: -; clone_size: -; j_call: TRBJ2-7; cdr3_nt: TGTGCCAGCAGCGAGAGCGGAACTTCCTACGAGCAGTACTTC; cdr3_aa: CASSESGTSYEQYF
v_call: TRBV28; d_call: -; clone_size: -; j_call: TRBJ2-7; cdr3_nt: TGTGCCAGCAGTGCCCGGGCCCTCTTCTACGAGCAGTACTTC; cdr3_aa: CASSARALFYEQYF
v_call: TRBV4-1; d_call: TRBD2; clone_size: -; j_call: TRBJ2-1; cdr3_nt: TGCGCCAGCAGCCAAGTAGCGGGAGGGCCAAATGAGCAGTTCTTC; cdr3_aa: CASSQVAGGPNEQFF
v_call: TRBV9; d_call: -; clone_size: -; j_call: TRBJ2-3; cdr3_nt: TGTGCCAGCAGCGTAGCGGGACGAGGCACAGATACGCAGTATTTT; cdr3_aa: CASSVAGRGTDTQYF
v_call: TRBV27; d_call: TRBD2; clone_size: once; j_call: TRBJ2-1; cdr3_nt: TGTGCCAGCAGTTTTCTTTGGAGGGGACTAGCGGGAGACAATGAGCAGTTCTTC; cdr3_aa: CASSFLWRGLAGDNEQFF
v_call: TRBV9; d_call: TRBD2; clone_size: -; j_call: TRBJ2-1; cdr3_nt: TGTGCCAGCAGCGTGGGGACCGGGACTAGCGGGATCAGTGAGCAGTTCTTC; cdr3_aa: CASSVGTGTSGISEQFF
v_call: TRBV15; d_call: -; clone_size: -; j_call: TRBJ2-4; cdr3_nt: TGTGCCACCAGCAGCCTACGGATAGCCAAAAACATTCAGTACTTC; cdr3_aa: CATSSLRIAKNIQYF
v_call: TRBV7-2; d_call: TRBD1; clone_size: -; j_call: TRBJ2-1; cdr3_nt: TGTGCCAGCGGACAGGGCTCCTACAATGAGCAGTTCTTC; cdr3_aa: CASGQGSYNEQFF
v_call: TRBV14; d_call: TRBD2; clone_size: -; j_call: TRBJ2-3; cdr3_nt: TGTGCCAGCAGCCATTACGGGGTAGCGGGAGGGCCGGATACGCAGTATTTT; cdr3_aa: CASSHYGVAGGPDTQYF
v_call: TRBV7-9; d_call: -; clone_size: few; j_call: TRBJ1-1; cdr3_nt: TGTGCCAGCAGCTTAGGCGGAGGGAACACTGAAGCTTTCTTT; cdr3_aa: CASSLGGGNTEAFF
v_call: TRBV9; d_call: -; clone_size: few; j_call: TRBJ2-7; cdr3_nt: TGTGCCAGCAGCGGGTTTAGGAACGAGCAGTACTTC; cdr3_aa: CASSGFRNEQYF
v_call: TRBV27; d_call: -; clone_size: -; j_call: TRBJ2-1; cdr3_nt: TGTGCCACCTCCCCGGGACTGTACAATGAGCAGTTCTTC; cdr3_aa: CATSPGLYNEQFF
v_call: TRBV9; d_call: TRBD2; clone_size: -; j_call: TRBJ2-3; cdr3_nt: TGTGCCAGCAGCGTAGGCGGGAGGGCCGTAGATACGCAGTATTTT; cdr3_aa: CASSVGGRAVDTQYF
v_call: TRBV7-9; d_call: TRBD1; clone_size: -; j_call: TRBJ1-1; cdr3_nt: TGTGCCAGCAGCTACGAGGACAGGGTGAGCACTGAAGCTTTCTTT; cdr3_aa: CASSYEDRVSTEAFF
v_call: TRBV7-9; d_call: TRBD2; clone_size: -; j_call: TRBJ2-1; cdr3_nt: TGTGCCAGCAGCTTACCCGGGCTAGCGGGAGTCCTTGAGCAGTTCTTC; cdr3_aa: CASSLPGLAGVLEQFF
v_call: TRBV9; d_call: TRBD1; clone_size: -; j_call: TRBJ1-2; cdr3_nt: TGTGCCAGCAGCGTAGAAGGAGGACAGGAGTATGGCTACACCTTC; cdr3_aa: CASSVEGGQEYGYTF
v_call: TRBV5-1; d_call: TRBD2; clone_size: -; j_call: TRBJ2-2; cdr3_nt: TGCGCCAGCACCTGGCGGGAGGGCCCGGGAACCGGGGAGCTGTTTTTT; cdr3_aa: CASTWREGPGTGELFF
v_call: TRBV13; d_call: TRBD2; clone_size: -; j_call: TRBJ2-7; cdr3_nt: TGTGCCAGCAGCGAAGACGGGAGGTTCAGCGAGCAGTACTTC; cdr3_aa: CASSEDGRFSEQYF
v_call: TRBV7-8; d_call: -; clone_size: -; j_call: TRBJ2-7; cdr3_nt: TGTGCCAGCAGCTCGGTTTCGACAGTCAGCTCCTACGAGCAGTACTTC; cdr3_aa: CASSSVSTVSSYEQYF
v_call: TRBV27; d_call: TRBD1; clone_size: -; j_call: TRBJ2-5; cdr3_nt: TGTGCCAGCAGTCCCCAGGGCGCCGAGGGGGCAGAGACCCAGTACTTC; cdr3_aa: CASSPQGAEGAETQYF
v_call: TRBV6-5; d_call: -; clone_size: -; j_call: TRBJ1-4; cdr3_nt: TGTGCCAGCAGTTTTAATCCAACTAATGAAAAACTGTTTTTT; cdr3_aa: CASSFNPTNEKLFF
v_call: TRBV6-5; d_call: -; clone_size: once; j_call: TRBJ1-1; cdr3_nt: TGTGCCAGCAGTTACGGGGCGGATGAAGCTTTCTTT; cdr3_aa: CASSYGADEAFF
v_call: TRBV19; d_call: TRBD2; clone_size: -; j_call: TRBJ2-7; cdr3_nt: TGTGCCAGTCGACGGCGGGAGTCTTCCTACGAGCAGTACTTC; cdr3_aa: CASRRRESSYEQYF
v_call: TRBV4-1; d_call: TRBD2; clone_size: -; j_call: TRBJ2-3; cdr3_nt: TGCGCCAGCAGCCAAGCCAGCGGGGGGAGCACAGATACGCAGTATTTT; cdr3_aa: CASSQASGGSTDTQYF
v_call: TRBV28; d_call: -; clone_size: -; j_call: TRBJ1-2; cdr3_nt: TGTGCCAGCAGTACAACCCGGGACAAACACGACTATGGCTACACCTTC; cdr3_aa: CASSTTRDKHDYGYTF
v_call: TRBV28; d_call: TRBD2; clone_size: -; j_call: TRBJ2-7; cdr3_nt: TGTGCCAGCAGTTGGGGGAGGGCCGGGTACGAGCAGTACTTC; cdr3_aa: CASSWGRAGYEQYF
v_call: TRBV28; d_call: TRBD2; clone_size: -; j_call: TRBJ2-7; cdr3_nt: TGTGCCAGTAAGAGCGGGAGGAGGCACGAGCAGTACTTC; cdr3_aa: CASKSGRRHEQYF
v_call: TRBV5-4; d_call: -; clone_size: -; j_call: TRBJ2-7; cdr3_nt: TGTGCCAGCAGCGAAGAAGCCGGGACGGGATATTACGAGCAGTACTTC; cdr3_aa: CASSEEAGTGYYEQYF
v_call: TRBV7-7; d_call: -; clone_size: -; j_call: TRBJ2-5; cdr3_nt: TGTGCTAGCAGCGCGACCGGGGGTTTACAAGAGACCCAGTACTTC; cdr3_aa: CASSATGGLQETQYF
v_call: TRBV6-5; d_call: -; clone_size: -; j_call: TRBJ2-1; cdr3_nt: TGTGCCAGCAGCGCACGGGGCTACAATGAGCAGTTCTTC; cdr3_aa: CASSARGYNEQFF
v_call: TRBV4-1; d_call: -; clone_size: -; j_call: TRBJ2-3; cdr3_nt: TGCGCCAGCAGCCAAGAGGGGCGATCAGATACGCAGTATTTT; cdr3_aa: CASSQEGRSDTQYF
v_call: TRBV11-2; d_call: -; clone_size: -; j_call: TRBJ2-5; cdr3_nt: TGTGCCAGCAGCTTGGGTTCGGAGACCCAGTACTTC; cdr3_aa: CASSLGSETQYF
v_call: TRBV7-2; d_call: -; clone_size: few; j_call: TRBJ1-4; cdr3_nt: TGTGCCAGCAGCTTAGCGTTAGCAGCGGAGTGGACTAATGAAAAACTGTTTTTT; cdr3_aa: CASSLALAAEWTNEKLFF
v_call: TRBV5-1; d_call: -; clone_size: -; j_call: TRBJ2-7; cdr3_nt: TGCGCCAGCAGCTTGCTCACGGCCTACGAGCAGTACTTC; cdr3_aa: CASSLLTAYEQYF